This T cell receptor (beta chain) was recorded in a study of human T cells and chemical hapten exposure (dated by TCRdb to the early 2020s). About the full investigation: The libraries were sequenced as a pool, and the TCR yield per sample differed mostly because of small variations in library volumes within the pool. In alopecia patients, the study followed how the peripheral blood TCR repertoire changed in vivo over primary and secondary sensitization to diphenylcyclopropenone (DPC), a hapten. Both TCR alpha and TCR beta chains were sequenced from each blood RNA sample.

Ends trimmed: V by 3 bases, J by 6 bases; bases unmatched to a gene: 9. The CDR3 spans 17 residues, from the cysteine through the phenylalanine. The only DNA kept is the CDR3, 51 bases in frame from the first base. Looking up the germline V gene (reference sequence) yields CDR1 SEHNR and CDR2 FQNEAQ. The protocol used for the library was 5' RACE. The sample was run on an Illumina MiSeq. Library preparation attached unique molecular identifiers to individual cDNA molecules for quantitative, reproducible TCR counting. As for the original processing: A median of around 100,000 TCRs per sample was observed, with a range of about 23,224 to 690,600. The Decombinator software suite was used to annotate the V, J and CDR3 of the TCR reads. To make PS versus PT1 abundance plots, every sample was subsampled to the same number of TCRs (28,000). Expanded TCRs were defined as absent before sensitization and observed at least eight times at the 2-week time point. The public reads were reprocessed in TCRdb via fastp at Q25 and MiXCR, keeping in-frame beta chains. Every entry covers one CDR3 protein and lists the most common genes and DNA from its rows. Here the V and J calls rest on TCRdb's processing, not on the authors' analysis. The sample table records some 150,000 distinct CDR3 sequences; about 4% of these occur just once. The ten largest clonotypes hold over 1.3% of the sample.

With regard to this clonotype: No antigen is known for it. Base qualities are missing; no much larger clone stands one base away.

What the research found in general, with its limitations: DPC sensitization did not change how many TCRs were above 1 in 1000 frequency, and no evidence was found of alterations in global repertoire structure. Repeated subsampling changed both the strength of the expansion versus patch-test correlation and the threshold at which that correlation became significant.

Unfractionated whole blood was collected in Tempus Blood RNA tubes, and total RNA was extracted from that blood. About five healthy volunteers acted as controls for TCR sequencing and had blood drawn at day 0, 2 weeks and 6 weeks. The chain links TRBV7-9 with TRBJ1-6, and TRBD1 matches 9 of the central bases. The sequence derives from a female donor in good health. CDR3 reads: CASSFVQGASVNSPLHF. The DNA sequence is given as TGTGCCAGCAGCTTCGTACAGGGGGCTTCGGTTAATTCACCCCTCCACTTT. The full variable domain, with segments outside the CDR3 supplied by the reference TRBV7-9 and TRBJ1-6 proteins, appears as DTGVSQNPRHKITKRGQNVTFRCDPISEHNRLYWYRQTLGQGPEFLTYFQNEAQLEKSRLLSDRFSAERPKGSFSTLEIQRTEQGDSAMYLCASSFVQGASVNSPLHFGNGTRLTVT.